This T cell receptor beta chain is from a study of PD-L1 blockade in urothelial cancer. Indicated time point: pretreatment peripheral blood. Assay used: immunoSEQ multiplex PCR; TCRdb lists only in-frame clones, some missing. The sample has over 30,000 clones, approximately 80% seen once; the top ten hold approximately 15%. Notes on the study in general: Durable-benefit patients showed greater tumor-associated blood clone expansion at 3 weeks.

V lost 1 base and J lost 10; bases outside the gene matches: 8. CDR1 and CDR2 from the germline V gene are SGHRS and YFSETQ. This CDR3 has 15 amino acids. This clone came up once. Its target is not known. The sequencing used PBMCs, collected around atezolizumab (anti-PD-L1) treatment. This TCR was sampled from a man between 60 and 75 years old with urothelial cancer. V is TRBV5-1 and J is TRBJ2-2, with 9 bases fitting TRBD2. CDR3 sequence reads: CASSLNSLAGEELFF. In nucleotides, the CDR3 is TGCGCCAGCAGCTTGAACTCCTTAGCGGGAGAGGAGCTGTTTTTT.